These 8 T cell receptor beta chains originate from one sample sequenced in a study of blood T cells in healthy people across ages. The authors ran a second PCR of roughly 7 to 11 cycles using a sample-barcoded 5' primer and a J-beta primer mix. TCRdb fed the 5' RACE reads into MiXCR, producing one record per CDR3 protein. The sample carries roughly 790,000 distinct CDR3 sequences, around 46% recorded once. Input material: blood. The receptors derive from a woman aged 60-75 years in good health.

This clonotype occurred a few times. This chain uses TRBV7-2 with TRBJ2-7, with TRBD2 identical over 13 bases. The trim removed 5 bases at V and 5 bases at J, leaving 12 bases unmatched. Germline assignment: CDR1 SGHTA and CDR2 FQGNSA. The CDR3 spans 17 residues. CDR3 in DNA: TGTGCCAGCAGCATTACCCCGGGACTAGCGGGAATCGACGAGCAGTACTTC. Its translation is CASSITPGLAGIDEQYF.

This clonotype was seen a few times. The chain combines TRBV20-1 with TRBJ2-3; D not certain. The ends were cut back, 6 bases at V and 4 bases at J, with 17 bases in the middle. This CDR3 region has 14 residues. CDR1 is DFQATT, CDR2 SNEGSKA, per germline (reference sequence). The CDR3 loop reads CSATNVVRPDTQYF. CDR3 sequence (DNA): TGCAGTGCCACGAACGTCGTAAGGCCAGATACGCAGTATTTT.

This clonotype was counted between two and nine times. The chain combines TRBV27 with TRBJ1-6; 11 positions agree with TRBD1. Trimming at V came to 7 bases and at J to 8 bases, leaving 7 bases not matched to a gene. Germline V gives CDR1 MNHEY, CDR2 SMNVEV (reference sequence). The CDR3 runs to 15 residues. CDR3 DNA: TGTGCCAGCAACCCAGGGACAGGGGGAGATTCACCCCTCCACTTT. Protein product: CASNPGTGGDSPLHF.

CDR3 residues: CASSYSSSGESNEQYF. DNA for the CDR3: TGTGCCAGCAGTTACTCTTCGTCGGGGGAGAGCAATGAGCAGTACTTC. The genes are TRBV6-5 and TRBJ2-7, with D possibly TRBD2 on 6 matching bases. The CDR3 is made up of 16 amino acids. Trimming took off 0 bases at V and 7 bases at J, with 19 bases between the two ends. Germline CDR1 and CDR2: MNHEY and SVGAGI.

The sample holds one count of this clonotype. The chain combines TRBV7-2 with TRBJ2-2; D uncertain. Per germline, CDR1 SGHTA and CDR2 FQGNSA. The CDR3 has 14 amino acids. Trimming removed 1 base from V and 6 bases from J, with 9 bases in between. DNA for the CDR3: TGTGCCAGCAGCTTAGGGGTAACGGCCGGGGAGCTGTTTTTT. Translation gives CASSLGVTAGELFF. The full variable domain, rest sourced from reference TRBV7-2 and TRBJ2-2, is GAGVSQSPSNKVTEKGKDVELRCDPISGHTALYWYRQSLGQGLEFLIYFQGNSAPDKSGLPSDRFSAERTGGSVSTLTIQRTQQEDSAVYLCASSLGVTAGELFFGEGSRLTVL.

This clonotype has just a few counts. J is TRBJ2-1 and V is TRBV11-1, with TRBD1 as a possible D gene (6 bases). The J call is in doubt because the DNA end fits TRBJ2-7 better. Germline-derived CDR1 and CDR2 are SGHAT and FQDESV (reference sequence). The CDR3 has 16 amino acids. CDR3 in amino acids: CASSRAGEISYNEQYF. Written as DNA, the CDR3 is TGTGCCAGCAGCCGCGCAGGGGAGATATCCTACAATGAGCAGTACTTC.

The chain joins TRBV12-3 or TRBV12-4 to TRBJ1-6, with D uncertain. CDR3 length: 14 residues. Trimming removed 3 bases from V and 7 bases from J, with 10 bases in between. The CDR3 DNA sequence: TGTGCCAGCAGTTTCGTCCAAGGGAATTCACCCCTCCACTTT. Protein sequence: CASSFVQGNSPLHF.

The J gene is TRBJ2-3, the V gene TRBV7-2, with 13 nucleotides matching TRBD2. The J segment lost 5 bases and the V segment lost 2 bases, leaving 10 bases of the junction unmatched. The CDR3 has 18 residues. CDR1 is SGHTA, CDR2 FQGNSA, per germline. The CDR3 loop is CASSLRATTSGGGDTQYF. In nucleotides, the CDR3 is TGTGCCAGCAGCTTAAGAGCTACTACTAGCGGGGGGGGAGATACGCAGTATTTT.